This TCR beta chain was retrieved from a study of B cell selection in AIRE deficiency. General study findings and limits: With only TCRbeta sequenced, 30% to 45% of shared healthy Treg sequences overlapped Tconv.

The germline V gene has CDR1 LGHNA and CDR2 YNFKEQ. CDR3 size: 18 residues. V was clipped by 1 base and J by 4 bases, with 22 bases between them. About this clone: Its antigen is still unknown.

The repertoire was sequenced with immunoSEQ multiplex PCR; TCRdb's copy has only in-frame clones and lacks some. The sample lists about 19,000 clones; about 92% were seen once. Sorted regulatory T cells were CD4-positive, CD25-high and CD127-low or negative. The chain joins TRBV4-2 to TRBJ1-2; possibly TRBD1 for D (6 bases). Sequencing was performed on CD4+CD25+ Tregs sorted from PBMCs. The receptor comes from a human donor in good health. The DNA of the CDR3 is TGTGCCAGCAGCCAAGGGACCCGTGCGGGGGCGCCCGTCTATGGCTACACCTTC. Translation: CASSQGTRAGAPVYGYTF.